This TCR beta chain emerged from a study of cytotoxic CD8 clonotypes in ibrutinib-treated CLL. About the study: Sample averages reached 255,043 productive templates and 85,000 to 100,000 productive rearrangements. General study points: Sustained-remission and progressing patients were not sampled at matched times.

In regard to this clone: Its antigen is still unknown.

Depth targeted 1 in 200,000 to 1 in 1 million T cells, averaging 10x coverage per clonotype. Profiling relied on immunoSEQ multiplex PCR, and the TCRdb table lists in-frame clones only, not all of them. The repertoire holds roughly 60,000 clones, 71% seen once, with around 43% in the top ten. The source material was PBMCs, sampled after 12 months of ibrutinib treatment. This receptor was obtained from a human donor with chronic lymphocytic leukemia.

The CDR3 reads CAISEWGGEAFF. The CDR3 nucleotides read TGTGCCATCAGTGAGTGGGGTGGGGAAGCTTTCTTT. This sequence joins TRBV10-3 and TRBJ1-1; no clear D. CDR1 is ENHRY and CDR2 is SYGVKD in the germline V gene. The CDR3 is 12 residues long. Trimming took off 1 base at V and 8 bases at J, with 8 bases between the two ends.